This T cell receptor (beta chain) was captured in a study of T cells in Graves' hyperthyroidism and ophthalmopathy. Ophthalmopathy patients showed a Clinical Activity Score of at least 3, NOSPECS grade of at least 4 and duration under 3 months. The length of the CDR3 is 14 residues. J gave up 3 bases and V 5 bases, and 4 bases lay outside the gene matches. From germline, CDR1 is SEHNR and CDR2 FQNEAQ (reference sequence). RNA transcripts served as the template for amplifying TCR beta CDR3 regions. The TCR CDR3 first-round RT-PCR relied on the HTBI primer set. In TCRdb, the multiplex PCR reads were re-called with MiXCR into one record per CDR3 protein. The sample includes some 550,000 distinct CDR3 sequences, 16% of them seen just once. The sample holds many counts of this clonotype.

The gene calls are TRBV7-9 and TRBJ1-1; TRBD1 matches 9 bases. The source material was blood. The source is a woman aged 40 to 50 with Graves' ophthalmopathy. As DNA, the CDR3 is TGTGCCAGCAGCACCGGGACAGGGTACACTGAAGCTTTCTTT. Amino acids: CASSTGTGYTEAFF. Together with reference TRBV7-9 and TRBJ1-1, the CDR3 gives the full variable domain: DTGVSQNPRHKITKRGQNVTFRCDPISEHNRLYWYRQTLGQGPEFLTYFQNEAQLEKSRLLSDRFSAERPKGSFSTLEIQRTEQGDSAMYLCASSTGTGYTEAFFGQGTRLTVV.